Listed below are T cell receptor beta chains from one sample, sequenced in a study of shared clonotypes between healthy human individuals. The method was immunoSEQ multiplex PCR; TCRdb's version includes in-frame clones alone and lacks a portion of them. Of about 2.1 million clones in the sample, about 93% were seen once. The specimen was naive CD8+ T cells from PBMCs. All receptors derive from a man younger than 30 in good health. Some clones in this sample may be carry-over from other donors' samples. Each CDR3 is given with its conserved first and last residue.

CDR3 protein: CASSEGLVLAATKNIQYF; V gene: TRBV6-1; J gene: TRBJ2-4
CDR3 protein: CAIRQFLRTSGNTIYF; V gene: TRBV10-3; J gene: TRBJ1-3
CDR3 protein: CSVETAKNIQYF; V gene: TRBV29-1; J gene: TRBJ2-4
CDR3 protein: CASSPHFSGRIQETQYF; V gene: TRBV27; J gene: TRBJ2-5
CDR3 protein: CASSRRGREETQYF; V gene: TRBV28; J gene: TRBJ2-5
CDR3 protein: CASSQAGTEPYTYSYEQYF; V gene: TRBV23-1; J gene: TRBJ2-7
CDR3 protein: CASTMGLTGELFF; V gene: TRBV6-5; J gene: TRBJ2-2
CDR3 protein: CASSQPDRGLRYGYTF; V gene: TRBV5-1; J gene: TRBJ1-2
CDR3 protein: CASTNTGVVIEAFF; V gene: TRBV5-1; J gene: TRBJ1-1
CDR3 protein: CASSVSSIFTDTQYF; V gene: TRBV9; J gene: TRBJ2-3
CDR3 protein: CSAPVSYGYTF; V gene: TRBV20-1; J gene: TRBJ1-2
CDR3 protein: CASREAGGSYEQYF; V gene: TRBV13; J gene: TRBJ2-7
CDR3 protein: CASSDFAGGREQYF; V gene: TRBV2; J gene: TRBJ2-7
CDR3 protein: CASRTGLAGRADTQYF; V gene: TRBV28; J gene: TRBJ2-3
CDR3 protein: CASSQTGGNEQFF; V gene: TRBV28; J gene: TRBJ2-1
CDR3 protein: CASSLVAGALRGYTF; V gene: TRBV5-8; J gene: TRBJ1-2
CDR3 protein: CASSDPTGGVSTDTQYF; V gene: TRBV25-1; J gene: TRBJ2-3
CDR3 protein: CASSQIRLAGENEQFF; V gene: TRBV11-2; J gene: TRBJ2-1
CDR3 protein: CASKRGGNQPQHF; V gene: TRBV18; J gene: TRBJ1-5
CDR3 protein: CASSEILATTYEQYF; V gene: TRBV6-1; J gene: TRBJ2-7
CDR3 protein: CASSQDRDRTLGNQPQHF; V gene: TRBV4-1; J gene: TRBJ1-5
CDR3 protein: CASSLKGARAKNIQYF; V gene: TRBV27; J gene: TRBJ2-4
CDR3 protein: CASSLVGLAGGYTGELFF; V gene: TRBV11-2; J gene: TRBJ2-2
CDR3 protein: CASSLDGSEQYF; V gene: TRBV7-9; J gene: TRBJ2-7
CDR3 protein: CASSAGVAYEQYF; V gene: TRBV19; J gene: TRBJ2-7
CDR3 protein: CASIGFSGVQETQYF; V gene: TRBV25-1; J gene: TRBJ2-5
CDR3 protein: CASSLLGSMNTEAFF; V gene: TRBV27; J gene: TRBJ1-1
CDR3 protein: CASSLLWDRDESVSYEQYF; V gene: TRBV7-8; J gene: TRBJ2-7
CDR3 protein: CATSRGLGYTF; V gene: TRBV15; J gene: TRBJ1-2
CDR3 protein: CASSEATGSGNTIYF; V gene: TRBV2; J gene: TRBJ1-3
CDR3 protein: CASSQDAYYEQYF; V gene: TRBV4-3; J gene: TRBJ2-7
CDR3 protein: CASRHGTSGRPGGEQYF; V gene: TRBV27; J gene: TRBJ2-7
CDR3 protein: CASSLSQGTGELFF; V gene: TRBV7-6; J gene: TRBJ2-2
CDR3 protein: CASKRHSGNTIYF; V gene: TRBV28; J gene: TRBJ1-3
CDR3 protein: CAWSSSLRTANGYTF; V gene: TRBV30; J gene: TRBJ1-2
CDR3 protein: CASSLSRGQGETQYF; V gene: TRBV27; J gene: TRBJ2-5
CDR3 protein: CASRLGTSLYEQYF; V gene: TRBV6-5; J gene: TRBJ2-7
CDR3 protein: CASSPGGSYEQYF; V gene: TRBV5-6; J gene: TRBJ2-7
CDR3 protein: CASSLDLSTSGRRFNEQFF; V gene: TRBV7-8; J gene: TRBJ2-1
CDR3 protein: CASSFSAGTRDYEQYF; V gene: TRBV27; J gene: TRBJ2-7
CDR3 protein: CSPVGPTSEAFF; V gene: TRBV29-1; J gene: TRBJ1-1
CDR3 protein: CASSPAGASGASYEQYF; V gene: TRBV28; J gene: TRBJ2-7
CDR3 protein: CASSLYRMPGYTF; V gene: TRBV28; J gene: TRBJ1-2
CDR3 protein: CASSYSGRISGNTIYF; V gene: TRBV28; J gene: TRBJ1-3
CDR3 protein: CASTGTGSYEQYF; V gene: TRBV5-6; J gene: TRBJ2-7
CDR3 protein: CASSPDRANTEAFF; V gene: TRBV6-1; J gene: TRBJ1-1